Given below is one T cell receptor beta chain in context. These data belong to a study of blood T cell repertoires in COVID-19. Study information: Spain, Italy and the United States supplied samples that represented acute and convalescent COVID-19.

CDR3 length: 19 amino acids. J gave up 0 bases and V 5 bases, and 13 bases lay outside the gene matches. From germline, CDR1 is MNHEY and CDR2 SVGEGT. Libraries were prepared by immunoSEQ multiplex PCR; TCRdb keeps only in-frame clonotypes and omits some of them. Here the sample spans roughly 270,000 clones, around 90% being singletons. The sequencing sample was made of peripheral blood. The source of this sequence is a man aged 18 to 30 with active or convalescent COVID-19. V and J are TRBV6-2 or TRBV6-3 and TRBJ2-7, with 13 bases lining up with TRBD2. CDR3 coding DNA: TGTGCCAGCAGTACCACACTAGCGGGGGGGCGTAGGAGCTCCTACGAGCAGTACTTC. Amino acids: CASSTTLAGGRRSSYEQYF.